Given below is one TCR beta chain in context. This entry comes from a study of shared clonotypes between healthy human individuals. Profiling relied on immunoSEQ multiplex PCR, and the TCRdb table lists in-frame clones only, not all of them. In the table there are a few million clones, approximately 95% of which are singletons. Sequenced sample: naive CD4+ T cells from PBMCs. Subset given: CD45RA+ positively selected. The receptor comes from a man in his late teens or twenties in good health. Some clones in this sample may be carry-over from other donors' samples.

The CDR3 region has the DNA TGTGCCAGCAGGGAGAGCTACGAGGCCAACGTCCTGACTTTC. It yields the protein CASRESYEANVLTF. The V and J genes are TRBV6-5 and TRBJ2-6; D remains unclear. CDR1 MNHEY and CDR2 SVGAGI come from the germline V gene. The V and J ends lost 6 bases and 6 bases respectively, with 12 bases between them. CDR3 length equals 14 residues.